The present T cell receptor beta chain was sequenced within a study of Tregs in tolerant kidney transplant recipients. Regarding this clone: Its specificity is not known.

Whole-study findings and limits: Some patients' samples used different primers over time, so nucleotide sequences weren't comparable.

Unstimulated Tregs (CD4+CD25+CD127-) and CD4+CD25- non-Tregs were sorted from PBMCs. Data came from immunoSEQ multiplex PCR; TCRdb stores just in-frame clones and leaves some out. The sample contains over 60,000 clones, 98% of which appear only once. The CDR3 has 15 amino acids. From germline, CDR1 is SNHLY and CDR2 FYNNEI. V was shortened by 5 bases and J by 0 bases, with 10 bases between the two germline ends. This material consisted of CD4+ T cells from blood, taken before the transplant. The sequence derives from a human donor who received a combined kidney and bone marrow transplant. V gene TRBV2 combines with J gene TRBJ2-2, with D possibly matching TRBD1 (5 bases). CDR3 nucleotide sequence: TGTGCCAGCAGTCCTGACAGAGCGAACACCGGGGAGCTGTTTTTT. Its translation is CASSPDRANTGELFF.